This T cell receptor beta chain was identified during a study of T cell responses to AZD1222 COVID-19 vaccine. Study details: Second-dose recipients at about 4 or about 12 weeks were treated as one pooled group. Study-wide findings and caveats: Repertoire sampling occurred only after the peak T cell response. Dominant at 160-218 and 743-854, vaccine-associated CD4 TCRs also spanned spike.

Using immunoSEQ multiplex PCR, the repertoire was profiled, and TCRdb retains in-frame clones only, with some absent. Of 120,000 or so clones in the sample, about nine tenths were seen once. Germline CDR1 reads SGHTA; CDR2 reads FQGTGA. CDR3 length: 14 amino acids. V lost 4 bases to trimming and J lost 6 bases, with 15 bases between them. Worth noting for this clone: Its cognate antigen is unknown.

The chain uses TRBV7-3 and TRBJ1-1; D possibly corresponds to TRBD1 (5 bases). This specimen consisted of peripheral blood, obtained on day 0 of AZD1222 vaccination. The TCR originated in an adult in good health. In DNA, the CDR3 is TGTGCCAGCAGCTCGGGGACCTGGGGGGCTGAAGCTTTCTTT. This translates into CASSSGTWGAEAFF.